These 9 T cell receptor beta chains were sequenced from one sample in a study of CD8 T cells in ankylosing spondylitis. TCRdb processed the 5' RACE reads anew with MiXCR; each CDR3 protein has one entry. The sample consists of approximately 440,000 distinct CDR3 sequences, 17% of them appearing once. Antigens for these TCRs are unknown. Points from the study as a whole: Ankylosing spondylitis blood seemed to carry a telltale TCR beta motif made of several highly homologous variants.

The sample comprised blood, either unsorted or a sorted T cell fraction (not recorded which). These receptor sequences come from a male donor with ankylosing spondylitis.

Regarding this clonotype: The final CDR3 position lacks the conserved phenylalanine or tryptophan, pointing to a likely read error. The chain joins TRBV29-1 to TRBJ2-1, with D uncertain. The CDR3 is 13 residues long. Trimming took 4 bases from V and 3 from J, leaving 10 bases between them. The germline gives CDR1 SQVTM, CDR2 ANQGSEA. This chain's CDR3 is CSVVDPDYNEQFS. Written as DNA, the CDR3 is TGCAGCGTTGTAGACCCAGACTACAATGAGCAGTTCTCC.

The chain is built from TRBV5-4 and TRBJ1-4, with D uncertain. This CDR3 spans 14 amino acids. V dropped 0 bases and J dropped 8 bases, with 11 bases sitting between them. Per the germline V gene, CDR1 is SGHNT and CDR2 is YYREEE (reference sequence). The CDR3 loop is CASSLGQEKEKLFF. CDR3 sequence (DNA): TGTGCCAGCAGCTTGGGCCAGGAGAAGGAAAAACTGTTTTTT.

V is TRBV18 and J is TRBJ1-1, with 8 bases matching TRBD1. This CDR3 comprises 13 residues. After removal of 3 bases from V and 12 bases from J, the junction contained 9 bases not matched to a gene. The germline V gene has CDR1 KGHSH and CDR2 LQKENI. Here the CDR3 DNA reads TGTGCCAGCTCACCGGCGGGACAGGCGATGACTTTCTTT. Translation: CASSPAGQAMTFF.

This clonotype was observed a few times. This chain joins TRBV5-1 and TRBJ1-1, with a possible D match to TRBD1 (5 bases). Trimming left V 3 bases short and J 5 bases short, with 11 bases between. The CDR3 covers 13 residues. The germline gives CDR1 SGHRS, CDR2 YFSETQ. CDR3 region: CASSWDGLTEAFF. CDR3 bases: TGCGCCAGCAGCTGGGACGGACTTACTGAAGCTTTCTTT.

The table lists this clonotype with a few counts. V usage is TRBV11-2 and J usage is TRBJ2-3, with D unresolved. Trimming pared 1 base from V and 5 bases from J, leaving 10 bases between. The germline V gene has CDR1 SGHAT and CDR2 FQNNGV. The CDR3 is made up of 14 amino acids. DNA for the CDR3: TGTGCCAGCAGCTTAGTGCAGGTGGGAGATACGCAGTATTTT. It is translated as CASSLVQVGDTQYF.

There are a few counts of this clonotype. V usage is TRBV20-1 and J usage is TRBJ1-1; a possible D gene is TRBD1 (6 bases). This CDR3 is 15 amino acids long. V lost 0 bases, J lost 1 base, and 12 bases lay in between. Germline V gives CDR1 DFQATT, CDR2 SNEGSKA (reference sequence). The CDR3 protein is CSARDGGGTNTEAFF. The CDR3 region has the DNA TGCAGTGCTAGAGATGGGGGGGGCACGAACACTGAAGCTTTCTTT.

The chain has TRBV6-2 or TRBV6-3 and TRBJ1-2, with TRBD1 identical over 7 bases. Unmatched junction bases numbered 3, after V lost 0 bases and J lost 2 bases. Germline V gene sequence: CDR1 MNHEY, CDR2 SVGEGT. This CDR3 is built from 15 residues. This CDR3 reads CASSYSSTGNYGYTF. In DNA form, the CDR3 reads TGTGCCAGCAGTTACTCCTCGACAGGGAACTATGGCTACACCTTC.

This clonotype occurred many times. The chain is built from TRBV10-3 and TRBJ2-1, with D possibly TRBD1 on 5 matching bases. Trimming shortened V by 10 bases and J by 7 bases, and 14 bases separated the two germline ends. The CDR3 contains 12 residues. Germline assignment: CDR1 ENHRY and CDR2 SYGVKD. CDR3 sequence: CATALGENEQFF. CDR3 DNA: TGTGCCACCGCCCTAGGGGAAAATGAGCAGTTCTTC.

The chain is built from TRBV7-8 and TRBJ2-7, with D perhaps TRBD1 (6 bases). The germline CDR1 and CDR2 sequences are SGHVS and FQNEAQ. The germline V and J ends were trimmed by 5 bases and 3 bases, with 14 bases remaining between them. This CDR3 is built from 14 residues. The CDR3 sequence: CASSATGTNYEQYF. CDR3 sequence (DNA): TGTGCCAGCAGCGCGACCGGGACAAACTACGAGCAGTACTTC.